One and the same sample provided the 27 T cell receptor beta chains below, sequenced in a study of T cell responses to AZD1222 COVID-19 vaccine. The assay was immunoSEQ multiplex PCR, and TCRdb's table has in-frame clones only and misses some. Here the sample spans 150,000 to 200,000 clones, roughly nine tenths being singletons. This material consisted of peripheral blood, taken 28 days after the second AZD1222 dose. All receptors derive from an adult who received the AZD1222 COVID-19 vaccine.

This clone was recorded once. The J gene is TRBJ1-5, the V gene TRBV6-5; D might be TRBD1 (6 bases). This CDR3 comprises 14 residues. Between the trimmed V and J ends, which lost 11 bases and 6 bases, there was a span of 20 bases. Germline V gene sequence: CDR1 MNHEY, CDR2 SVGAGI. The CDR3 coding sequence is TGTGCCGCAGGGGTAGAAGGGTTTGGTCAGCCCCAGCATTTT. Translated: CAAGVEGFGQPQHF.

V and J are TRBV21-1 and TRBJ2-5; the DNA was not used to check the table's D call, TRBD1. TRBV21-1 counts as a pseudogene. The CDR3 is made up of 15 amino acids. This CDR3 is CASSNWVQGGETQYF. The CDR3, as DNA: TGTGCCAGCAGCAACTGGGTCCAGGGTGGGGAGACCCAGTACTTC.

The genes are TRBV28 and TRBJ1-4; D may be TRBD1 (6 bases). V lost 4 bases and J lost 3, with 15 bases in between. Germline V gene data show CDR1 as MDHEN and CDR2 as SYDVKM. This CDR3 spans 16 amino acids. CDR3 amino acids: CASSSQEGGANEKLFF. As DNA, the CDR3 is TGTGCCAGCAGTTCGCAAGAAGGGGGGGCTAATGAAAAACTGTTTTTT.

CDR3 in DNA: TGTGCCAGCAGCTTTAGTGGGACAGGGGGAAAACCCCTCCACTTT. Protein product: CASSFSGTGGKPLHF. This sequence joins TRBV7-3 and TRBJ1-6, with 11 nucleotides matching TRBD1. The length of the CDR3 is 15 residues. The V gene end was trimmed by 3 bases and the J gene end by 12 bases; junction bases not matched to a gene: 7. Looked up from germline, CDR1 is SGHTA and CDR2 is FQGTGA.

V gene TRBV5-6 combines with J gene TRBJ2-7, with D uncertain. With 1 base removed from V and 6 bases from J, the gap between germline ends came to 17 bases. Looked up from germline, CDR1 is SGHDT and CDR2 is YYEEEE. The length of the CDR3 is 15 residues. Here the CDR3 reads CASSLNRIGICEQYF. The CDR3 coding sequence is TGTGCCAGCAGCTTGAATCGAATAGGGATTTGCGAGCAGTACTTC.

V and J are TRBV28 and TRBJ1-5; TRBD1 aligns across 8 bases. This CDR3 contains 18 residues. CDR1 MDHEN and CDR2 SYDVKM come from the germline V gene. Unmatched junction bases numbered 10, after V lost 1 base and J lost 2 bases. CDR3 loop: CASSLLGRTGFGNQPQHF. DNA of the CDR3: TGTGCCAGCAGTTTATTAGGTAGGACAGGGTTTGGCAATCAGCCCCAGCATTTT.

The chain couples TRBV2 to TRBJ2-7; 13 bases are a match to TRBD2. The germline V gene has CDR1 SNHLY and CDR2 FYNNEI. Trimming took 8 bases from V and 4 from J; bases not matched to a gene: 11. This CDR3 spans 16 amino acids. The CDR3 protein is CASRRTGTSGAYEQYF. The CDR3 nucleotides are TGTGCCAGCCGACGGACCGGGACTAGCGGGGCTTACGAGCAGTACTTC.

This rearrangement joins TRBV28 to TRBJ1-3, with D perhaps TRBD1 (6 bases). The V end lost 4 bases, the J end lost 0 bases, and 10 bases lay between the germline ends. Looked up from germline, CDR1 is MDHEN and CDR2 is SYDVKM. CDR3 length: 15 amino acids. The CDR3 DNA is TGTGCCAGCAGTTCCACAGGGACCTCTGGAAACACCATATATTTT. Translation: CASSSTGTSGNTIYF.

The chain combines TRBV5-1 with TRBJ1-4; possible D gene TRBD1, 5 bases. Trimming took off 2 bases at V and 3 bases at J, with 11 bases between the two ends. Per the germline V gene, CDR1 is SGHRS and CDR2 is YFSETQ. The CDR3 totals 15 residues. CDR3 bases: TGCGCCAGCAGCTTAACGGGGCTGGCTAATGAAAAACTGTTTTTT. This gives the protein CASSLTGLANEKLFF. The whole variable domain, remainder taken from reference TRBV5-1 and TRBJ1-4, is KAGVTQTPRYLIKTRGQQVTLSCSPISGHRSVSWYQQTPGQGLQFLFEYFSETQRNKGNFPGRFSGRQFSNSRSEMNVSTLELGDSALYLCASSLTGLANEKLFFGSGTQLSVL.

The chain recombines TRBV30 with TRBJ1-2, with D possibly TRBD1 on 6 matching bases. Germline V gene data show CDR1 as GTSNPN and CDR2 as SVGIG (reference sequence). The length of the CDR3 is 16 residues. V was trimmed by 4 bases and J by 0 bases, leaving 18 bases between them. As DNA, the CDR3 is TGTGCCTGGACAGTAGTGGGGGCCACCGCTAACTATGGCTACACCTTC. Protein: CAWTVVGATANYGYTF.

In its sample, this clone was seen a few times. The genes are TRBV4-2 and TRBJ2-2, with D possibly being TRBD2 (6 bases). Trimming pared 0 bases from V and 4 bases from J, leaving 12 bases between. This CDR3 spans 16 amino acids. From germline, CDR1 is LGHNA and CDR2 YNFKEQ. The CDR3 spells CASSQEWDGSTGELFF. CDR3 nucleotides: TGTGCCAGCAGCCAAGAATGGGACGGGAGCACCGGGGAGCTGTTTTTT.

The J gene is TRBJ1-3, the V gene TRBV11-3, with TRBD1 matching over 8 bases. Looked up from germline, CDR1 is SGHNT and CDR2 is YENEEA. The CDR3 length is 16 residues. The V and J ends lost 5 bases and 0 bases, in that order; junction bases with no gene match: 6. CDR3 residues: CASSRGQANSGNTIYF. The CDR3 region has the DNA TGTGCCAGCAGCCGGGGACAGGCGAACTCTGGAAACACCATATATTTT.

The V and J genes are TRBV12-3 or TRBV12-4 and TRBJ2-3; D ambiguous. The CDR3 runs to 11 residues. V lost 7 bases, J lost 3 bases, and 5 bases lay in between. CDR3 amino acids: CASTITDTQYF. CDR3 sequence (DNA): TGTGCCAGCACGATTACAGATACGCAGTATTTT.

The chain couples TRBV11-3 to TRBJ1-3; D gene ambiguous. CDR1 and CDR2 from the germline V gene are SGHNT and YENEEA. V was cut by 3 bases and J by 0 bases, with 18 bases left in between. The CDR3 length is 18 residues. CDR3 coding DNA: TGTGCCAGCAGCTTCACCGGGATGTTGACCCTCTCTGGAAACACCATATATTTT. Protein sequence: CASSFTGMLTLSGNTIYF.

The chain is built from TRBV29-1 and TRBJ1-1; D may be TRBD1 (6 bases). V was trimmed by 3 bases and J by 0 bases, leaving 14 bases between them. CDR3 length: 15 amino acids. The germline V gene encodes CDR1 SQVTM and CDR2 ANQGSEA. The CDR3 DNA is TGCAGCGTTGACGTACCCGGACAGATGAACACTGAAGCTTTCTTT. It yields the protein CSVDVPGQMNTEAFF.

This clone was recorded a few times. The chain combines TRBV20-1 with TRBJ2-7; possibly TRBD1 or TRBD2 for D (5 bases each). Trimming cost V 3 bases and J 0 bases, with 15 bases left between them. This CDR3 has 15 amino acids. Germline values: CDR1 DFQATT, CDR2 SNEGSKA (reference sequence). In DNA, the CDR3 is TGCAGTGCTAGTACCGCCGGGACGGGCTCCTACGAGCAGTACTTC. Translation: CSASTAGTGSYEQYF.

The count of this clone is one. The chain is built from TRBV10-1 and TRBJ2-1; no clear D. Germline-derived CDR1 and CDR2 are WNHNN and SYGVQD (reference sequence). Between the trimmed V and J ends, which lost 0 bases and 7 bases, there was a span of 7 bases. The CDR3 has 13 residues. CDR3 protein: CASSESGYNEQFF. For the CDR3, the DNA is TGCGCCAGCAGTGAGTCGGGCTATAATGAGCAGTTCTTC.

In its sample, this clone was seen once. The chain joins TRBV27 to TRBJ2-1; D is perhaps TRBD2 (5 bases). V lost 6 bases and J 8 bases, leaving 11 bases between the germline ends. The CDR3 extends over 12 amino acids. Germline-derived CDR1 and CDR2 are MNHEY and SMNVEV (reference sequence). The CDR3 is CASRAGRDEQFF. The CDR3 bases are TGTGCCAGCAGGGCGGGCCGGGATGAGCAGTTCTTC.

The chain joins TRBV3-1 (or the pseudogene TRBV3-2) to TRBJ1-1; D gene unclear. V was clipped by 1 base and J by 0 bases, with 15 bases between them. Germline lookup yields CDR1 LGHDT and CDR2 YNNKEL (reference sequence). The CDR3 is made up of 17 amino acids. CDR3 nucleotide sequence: TGTGCCAGCAGCCAAGGGAGGCCCTTACCGGTGAACACTGAAGCTTTCTTT. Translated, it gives CASSQGRPLPVNTEAFF.

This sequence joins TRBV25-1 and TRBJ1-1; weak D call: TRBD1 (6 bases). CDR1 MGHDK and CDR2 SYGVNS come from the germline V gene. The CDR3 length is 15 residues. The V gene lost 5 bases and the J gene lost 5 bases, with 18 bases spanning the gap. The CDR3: CASSSRVSGTTEAFF. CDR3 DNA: TGTGCCAGCAGTTCACGGGTTTCGGGGACAACTGAAGCTTTCTTT.

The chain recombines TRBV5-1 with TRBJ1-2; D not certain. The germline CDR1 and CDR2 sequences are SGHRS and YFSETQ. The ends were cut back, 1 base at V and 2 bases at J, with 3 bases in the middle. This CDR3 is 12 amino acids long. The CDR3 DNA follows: TGCGCCAGCAGCTTGTCCAACTATGGCTACACCTTC. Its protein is CASSLSNYGYTF.

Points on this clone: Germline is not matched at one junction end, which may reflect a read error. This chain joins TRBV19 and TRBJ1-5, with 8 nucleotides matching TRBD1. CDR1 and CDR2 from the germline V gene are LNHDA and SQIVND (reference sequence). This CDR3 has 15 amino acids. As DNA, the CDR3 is TGTGCCAGTGGTATCGACAGGGGCGCTCTTCAGCCCCAGCATTTT. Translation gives CASGIDRGALQPQHF. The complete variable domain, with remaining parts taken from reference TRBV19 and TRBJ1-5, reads DGGITQSPKYLFRKEGQNVTLSCEQNLNHDAMYWYRQDPGQGLRLIYYSQIVNDFQKGDIAEGYSVSREKKESFPLTVTSAQKNPTAFYLCASGIDRGALQPQHFGDGTRLSIL.

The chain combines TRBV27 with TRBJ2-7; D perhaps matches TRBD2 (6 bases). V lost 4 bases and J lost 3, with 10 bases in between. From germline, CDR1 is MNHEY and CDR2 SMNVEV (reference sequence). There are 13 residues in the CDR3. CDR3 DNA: TGTGCCAGCAGTTGGCAGGGAGGCTACGAGCAGTACTTC. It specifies CASSWQGGYEQYF.

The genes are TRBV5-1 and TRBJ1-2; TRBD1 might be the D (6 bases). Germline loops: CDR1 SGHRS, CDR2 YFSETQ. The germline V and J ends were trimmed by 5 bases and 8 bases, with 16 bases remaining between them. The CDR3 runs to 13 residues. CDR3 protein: CASRIGTMDGYTF. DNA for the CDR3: TGCGCCAGCAGAATCGGGACAATGGACGGCTACACCTTC.

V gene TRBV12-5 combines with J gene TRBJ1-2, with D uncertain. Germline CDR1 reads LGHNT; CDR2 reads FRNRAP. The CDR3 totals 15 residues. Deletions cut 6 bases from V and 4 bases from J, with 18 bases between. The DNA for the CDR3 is TGTGCTAGTGGCATGGATCTATCTGGACGCTATGGCTACACCTTC. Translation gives CASGMDLSGRYGYTF.

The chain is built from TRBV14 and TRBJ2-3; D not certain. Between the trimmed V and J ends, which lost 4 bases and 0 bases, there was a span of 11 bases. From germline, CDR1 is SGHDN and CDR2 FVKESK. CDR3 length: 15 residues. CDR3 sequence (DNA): TGTGCCAGCAGCCTACACCTAGTAAGCACAGATACGCAGTATTTT. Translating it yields CASSLHLVSTDTQYF.

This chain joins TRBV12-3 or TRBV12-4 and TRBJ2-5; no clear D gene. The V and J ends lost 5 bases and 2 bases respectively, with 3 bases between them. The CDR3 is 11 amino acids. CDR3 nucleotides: TGTGCCAGCAGTCGACAAGAGACCCAGTACTTC. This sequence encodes CASSRQETQYF.